A selection of T cell receptor beta chains follows, all from one sample in a study of shared clonotypes between healthy human individuals. Libraries were prepared by immunoSEQ multiplex PCR; TCRdb keeps only in-frame clonotypes and omits some of them. This sample has 2 million to 2.5 million clones; about nine tenths occur once, and the top ten carry around 0.4%. Material for sequencing was naive CD4+ T cells from PBMCs. The origin of the receptors is a man between 18 and 35 years old in good health. Some clones in this sample may be carry-over from other donors' samples. CDR3s include the opening cysteine and the closing phenylalanine or tryptophan. D genes are given only for firm matches. The listing skips clone size in some rows; elsewhere it reads once, few, many or a size class.

cdr3_aa	cdr3_nt	j_call	clone_size	d_call	v_call
CASSQDFLAGARPHTGELFF	TGCGCCAGCAGCCAAGATTTCCTAGCGGGAGCCCGCCCCCACACCGGGGAGCTGTTTTTT	TRBJ2-2	.	TRBD2	TRBV4-3
CASSQLGYEQYF	TGTGCCAGCAGCCAGCTGGGCTACGAGCAGTACTTC	TRBJ2-7	.	.	TRBV6-5
CARSLRVRDTEAFF	TGTGCCAGAAGCTTGCGTGTCAGGGACACTGAAGCTTTCTTT	TRBJ1-1	few	.	TRBV5-3
CASSRTQGSTEAFF	TGTGCCAGCAGCAGAACACAGGGCTCCACTGAAGCTTTCTTT	TRBJ1-1	.	.	TRBV7-6
CSASVRDRGVF	TGCAGTGCTAGTGTCCGGGACAGGGGGGTCTTT	TRBJ1-5	.	TRBD1	TRBV20-1
CASSVATGVRDRGQRSGANVLTF	TGTGCCAGCAGCGTAGCTACGGGGGTCCGCGACAGGGGGCAACGCTCTGGGGCCAACGTCCTGACTTTC	TRBJ2-6	.	TRBD1	TRBV9
CASSAAPRPNEQFF	TGTGCCAGCTCGGCGGCTCCCCGCCCAAATGAGCAGTTCTTC	TRBJ2-1	.	.	TRBV6-5
CASSLQSASRNEQYF	TGTGCCAGCAGTTTACAGTCCGCCAGCCGCAACGAGCAGTACTTC	TRBJ2-7	.	.	TRBV28
CATQRTLISNQPQHF	TGTGCCACCCAAAGGACGCTGATAAGCAATCAGCCCCAGCATTTT	TRBJ1-5	.	.	TRBV19
CASSPTTEGVNYGYTF	TGTGCCAGCAGCCCCACCACAGAGGGGGTTAACTATGGCTACACCTTC	TRBJ1-2	.	.	TRBV11-2
CASSDRGSIQPQHF	TGTGCCAGCAGTGACAGGGGGTCGATTCAGCCCCAGCATTTT	TRBJ1-5	.	TRBD1	TRBV28
CASSFRASGTSEQFF	TGTGCCAGCAGCTTTAGGGCTAGCGGGACCAGTGAGCAGTTCTTC	TRBJ2-1	.	TRBD2	TRBV7-3
CASSLAMGVSPEAFF	TGCGCCAGCAGCTTGGCCATGGGGGTCAGCCCTGAAGCTTTCTTT	TRBJ1-1	.	.	TRBV5-1
CASMQGTDNYEQYF	TGCGCCAGTATGCAGGGGACAGATAACTACGAGCAGTACTTC	TRBJ2-7	.	TRBD1	TRBV5-1
CASSEGQGNYGYTF	TGTGCCAGCAGTGAGGGACAGGGCAACTATGGCTACACCTTC	TRBJ1-2	.	TRBD1	TRBV6-1
CASSAGQGGRDQPQHF	TGTGCCAGCAGCGCAGGACAGGGGGGGAGGGATCAGCCCCAGCATTTT	TRBJ1-5	.	TRBD1	TRBV2
CASSELTTGELFF	TGTGCCAGCAGTGAGCTGACCACCGGGGAGCTGTTTTTT	TRBJ2-2	.	.	TRBV6-1
CASSEDRVRETQYF	TGTGCCAGCAGTGAAGACAGGGTGCGGGAGACCCAGTACTTC	TRBJ2-5	.	TRBD1	TRBV28
CASSTAGTGVYGYTF	TGTGCCAGTAGTACGGCCGGGACAGGGGTCTATGGCTACACCTTC	TRBJ1-2	.	TRBD1	TRBV28
CASSPTGRGYNEQFF	TGTGCCAGCAGCCCGACCGGGAGGGGCTACAATGAGCAGTTCTTC	TRBJ2-1	.	TRBD2	TRBV7-9
CASSGGTSGTSSVGDTQYF	TGTGCCAGCAGTGGGGGGACTAGCGGGACCTCCTCGGTAGGAGATACGCAGTATTTT	TRBJ2-3	.	TRBD2	TRBV2
CASSQGLAGGIVQETQYF	TGCGCCAGCAGCCAAGGACTAGCGGGAGGGATTGTGCAAGAGACCCAGTACTTC	TRBJ2-5	.	TRBD2	TRBV5-1
CASSVAGVRGNTDTQYF	TGTGCCAGCAGCGTAGCTGGGGTGAGGGGGAACACAGATACGCAGTATTTT	TRBJ2-3	.	.	TRBV9
CASSFPFGENTGELFF	TGCGCCAGCAGCTTCCCTTTTGGGGAGAACACCGGGGAGCTGTTTTTT	TRBJ2-2	.	.	TRBV5-1
CASSSRKGAGEKLFF	TGTGCCAGCAGTTCCCGGAAGGGGGCGGGGGAAAAACTGTTTTTT	TRBJ1-4	.	TRBD1	TRBV28
CATSRAGEGYGYTF	TGTGCCACCAGCAGAGCAGGGGAGGGTTATGGCTACACCTTC	TRBJ1-2	once	.	TRBV15
CASSTRDVANTGELFF	TGTGCCAGCAGCACGCGGGACGTCGCGAACACCGGGGAGCTGTTTTTT	TRBJ2-2	.	.	TRBV7-9
CATRPSPARTHNQPQHF	TGTGCCACCAGGCCCTCACCCGCGCGGACACACAATCAGCCCCAGCATTTT	TRBJ1-5	.	.	TRBV28
CASILAGDYEQYF	TGTGCCAGCATACTAGCGGGAGACTACGAGCAGTACTTC	TRBJ2-7	.	TRBD2	TRBV28